This passage covers 16 T cell receptor beta chains from one sample sequenced in a study of blood T cells in healthy people across ages. A second PCR, run for about 6 to 12 cycles, used a sample-barcoded 5' primer plus a J-beta primer mix. TCRdb re-called the 5' RACE reads through MiXCR, storing one row per CDR3 protein. The sample consists of 1,500,000 or so distinct CDR3 sequences, approximately 39% of them appearing once. The sequenced sample consisted of blood. The source of these receptors is a woman aged 18-29 years in good health.

The chain joins TRBV15 to TRBJ2-7, with D unresolved. V was shortened by 6 bases and J by 0 bases, with 9 bases between the two germline ends. The CDR3 length is 13 residues. Germline assignment: CDR1 LNHNV and CDR2 YYDKDF (reference sequence). The CDR3 nucleotides read TGTGCCACCAGGAACAGATTCTCCTACGAGCAGTACTTC. Protein: CATRNRFSYEQYF.

V usage is TRBV7-2 and J usage is TRBJ2-7; 7 positions agree with TRBD2. Germline trimming cut 5 bases from V and 0 bases from J; bases unmatched to any gene: 13. CDR1 is SGHTA, CDR2 FQGNSA, per germline. The CDR3 is 17 amino acids. For the CDR3, the DNA is TGTGCCAGCAGCCCGACCGGGGGGTGGCGTAGCTCCTACGAGCAGTACTTC. The encoded protein is CASSPTGGWRSSYEQYF.

V and J are TRBV2 and TRBJ2-1, with 7 bases fitting TRBD1. J gave up 2 bases and V 8 bases, and 3 bases lay outside the gene matches. The CDR3 is 13 residues long. From germline, CDR1 is SNHLY and CDR2 FYNNEI. The CDR3 is CASVGQAYNEQFF. The CDR3 DNA is TGTGCCAGCGTAGGACAGGCCTACAATGAGCAGTTCTTC.

This chain joins TRBV10-3 and TRBJ2-4; 9 bases agree with TRBD1. With the DNA end fitting TRBJ2-7 better, the J assignment may be wrong. This CDR3 is built from 12 residues. Germline V lookup: CDR1 ENHRY, CDR2 SYGVKD. The CDR3 DNA is TGTGCCACAATGGACAGGGGACGCGAGCAGTACTTC. It translates to CATMDRGREQYF.

This clonotype occurred many times. The chain couples TRBV12-3 or TRBV12-4 to TRBJ2-3, with TRBD1 as a possible D gene (6 bases). Trimming stripped 3 bases from V and 2 bases from J, with 15 bases between. The CDR3 extends over 16 amino acids. CDR3 nucleotides: TGTGCCAGCAGTTTGTGGCAGGGGTATCCCACAGATACGCAGTATTTT. This gives the protein CASSLWQGYPTDTQYF.

This clonotype was detected a few times. The chain uses TRBV6-5 and TRBJ2-7, with 7 positions matching TRBD2. Germline CDR1 and CDR2: MNHEY and SVGAGI. The V and J ends lost 5 bases and 4 bases, in that order; junction bases with no gene match: 14. The CDR3 sequence is 16 residues long. The CDR3 reads CASSKHQISGGYEQYF. Here the CDR3 DNA reads TGTGCCAGCAGTAAACACCAAATCTCGGGGGGTTACGAGCAGTACTTC.

V gene TRBV6-1 combines with J gene TRBJ1-5; D is undetermined. CDR1 MNHNS and CDR2 SASEGT come from the germline V gene. The V gene lost 3 bases and the J gene lost 9 bases, with 12 bases spanning the gap. The CDR3 spans 13 residues. This CDR3 is CASSDWGVGPQHF. CDR3 nucleotides: TGTGCCAGCAGTGACTGGGGAGTGGGGCCCCAGCATTTT.

This clonotype has more than one count but fewer than ten. The chain links TRBV25-1 to TRBJ1-1; D may be TRBD1 (5 bases). The V and J ends lost 1 base and 3 bases respectively, with 15 bases between them. This CDR3 region has 16 residues. Germline V lookup: CDR1 MGHDK, CDR2 SYGVNS. This CDR3 reads CASSEFGRDEHTEAFF. CDR3 DNA sequence: TGTGCCAGCAGTGAATTCGGACGGGACGAACACACTGAAGCTTTCTTT.

This clonotype was counted a few times. V and J are TRBV18 and TRBJ2-7, with D perhaps TRBD1 (6 bases). Germline V gene lookup returns CDR1 KGHSH and CDR2 LQKENI. The CDR3 loop spans 14 amino acids. V lost 4 bases and J lost 3, with 13 bases in between. Here the CDR3 reads CASSLGTKVYEQYF. The CDR3 DNA is TGTGCCAGCTCACTGGGGACAAAGGTCTACGAGCAGTACTTC.

This clonotype was detected only a few times. The chain has TRBV2 and TRBJ2-3; D is unresolved. The CDR3 contains 14 residues. Germline V gene sequence: CDR1 SNHLY, CDR2 FYNNEI. The germline V and J ends were trimmed by 7 bases and 1 base, with 12 bases remaining between them. DNA for the CDR3: TGTGCCAGCAAATCAGTTGGGGGCACAGATACGCAGTATTTT. Its protein product is CASKSVGGTDTQYF.

The sample holds a few counts of this clonotype. V gene TRBV12-3 or TRBV12-4 combines with J gene TRBJ2-7; tentative D call: TRBD1 (6 bases). The CDR3 sequence is 13 residues long. The V gene lost 6 bases and the J gene lost 3 bases, with 12 bases spanning the gap. The CDR3 region is CASRTGNDYEQYF. The CDR3 DNA sequence: TGTGCCAGCAGAACAGGGAACGACTACGAGCAGTACTTC.

This clonotype has only a few counts. V gene TRBV6-2 or TRBV6-3 combines with J gene TRBJ2-5; maybe TRBD1 (5 bases). The CDR3 has 16 residues. The germline CDR1 and CDR2 sequences are MNHEY and SVGEGT. Trimming took off 5 bases at V and 11 bases at J, with 27 bases between the two ends. CDR3 sequence reads: CASSHRGLYDYNEQYF. The CDR3 nucleotides read TGTGCCAGCAGTCATAGGGGTCTTTACGATTACAATGAGCAGTACTTC.

This chain connects TRBV12-3 or TRBV12-4 to TRBJ2-7, with no clear D. The CDR3 is made up of 14 amino acids. Deletions cut 3 bases from V and 0 bases from J, with 9 bases between. CDR3 sequence: CASSLNWPSYEQYF. In nucleotides, the CDR3 is TGTGCCAGCAGTTTGAACTGGCCCTCCTACGAGCAGTACTTC.

This clonotype was found a few times. The CDR3 region is CASSIMDSHGYTF. CDR3 in DNA: TGTGCCAGCAGCATAATGGACAGCCATGGCTACACCTTC. The rearrangement joins TRBV9 to TRBJ1-2; possible D gene TRBD1, 6 bases. The CDR3 runs to 13 residues. CDR1 and CDR2 from the germline V gene are SGDLS and YYNGEE. V was clipped by 4 bases and J by 6 bases, with 13 bases between them.

J is TRBJ2-1 and V is TRBV20-1; D remains unclear. This CDR3 is 13 amino acids long. Trimming took off 1 base at V and 10 bases at J, with 14 bases between the two ends. The V gene's germline CDR1 is DFQATT and CDR2 SNEGSKA (reference sequence). The CDR3, as DNA: TGCAGTGCTAGAGCAGACTCCCTCGGGGAGCAGTTCTTC. Translated, it gives CSARADSLGEQFF.

This clonotype appeared a few times. This chain links TRBV11-2 with TRBJ1-6; no definite D call. This CDR3 has 15 residues. From germline, CDR1 is SGHAT and CDR2 FQNNGV. The germline V and J ends were trimmed by 5 bases and 6 bases, with 14 bases remaining between them. The CDR3 DNA reads TGTGCCAGCAGCCCGAGCGGCGGATCTAATTCACCCCTCCACTTT. Residues: CASSPSGGSNSPLHF.